The 7 T cell receptor beta chains below were found in one sample sequenced in a study of circulating CD8 cells and anti-PD-1 response in melanoma. TCR libraries were prepared from approximately 15 ng of total RNA with the QIAseq Immune Repertoire TCR panel. TCRdb fed the reads into MiXCR, producing one record per CDR3 protein. In the table there are some 570 distinct CDR3 sequences, 10% to 13% of which are singletons. Live CD3+CD8+TCRalphabeta+ cells were sorted into four subsets by PD-1 and/or TIGIT. The sample in question was CD8+ T cells from PBMCs, obtained at baseline or after one month of anti-PD-1 therapy (not recorded which). These receptors were collected from a human donor with melanoma.

This clonotype is medium-sized. The genes are TRBV2 and TRBJ2-2; TRBD2 matches at 8 bases. CDR1 and CDR2 from the germline V gene are SNHLY and FYNNEI. The trim removed 3 bases at V and 1 base at J, leaving 7 bases unmatched. The length of the CDR3 is 17 residues. The CDR3 DNA sequence: TGTGCCAGCAGTGATCCCTATAGCGGGGAGAACACCGGGGAGCTGTTTTTT. Its protein product is CASSDPYSGENTGELFF.

By share, this clonotype counts as medium-sized. The chain combines TRBV19 with TRBJ2-6; D gene unclear. CDR3 length: 16 amino acids. V dropped 1 base and J dropped 4 bases, with 11 bases sitting between them. Germline values: CDR1 LNHDA, CDR2 SQIVND (reference sequence). The CDR3 loop reads CASSIALARGANVLTF. Written as DNA, the CDR3 is TGTGCCAGTAGTATAGCCCTGGCGCGGGGGGCCAACGTCCTGACTTTC.

Judged by abundance, this clonotype is medium-sized. This rearrangement joins TRBV19 to TRBJ2-7, with D perhaps TRBD2 (5 bases). The CDR3 length is 14 residues. Trimming cost V 5 bases and J 0 bases, with 11 bases left between them. The germline CDR1 and CDR2 sequences are LNHDA and SQIVND (reference sequence). The chain's CDR3 is CASSPPGSSYEQYF. The CDR3 DNA sequence: TGTGCCAGTAGTCCGCCGGGGAGCTCCTACGAGCAGTACTTC.

This clonotype is medium-sized within its sample. The chain combines TRBV5-1 with TRBJ2-7, with D perhaps TRBD2 (5 bases). Trimming took off 0 bases at V and 5 bases at J, with 15 bases between the two ends. The CDR3 is made up of 15 amino acids. Germline V gives CDR1 SGHRS, CDR2 YFSETQ. In nucleotides, the CDR3 is TGCGCCAGCAGCTTGGGTGGACGGGGTGACGACGAGCAGTACTTC. Its translation is CASSLGGRGDDEQYF.

The J gene is TRBJ2-3, the V gene TRBV6-6; D ambiguous. Germline assignment: CDR1 MNHNY and CDR2 SVGAGI (reference sequence). There are 16 residues in the CDR3. V shed 2 bases and J shed 2 bases, with 14 bases lying between them. DNA of the CDR3: TGTGCCAGCAGTTACCTGACAACCCAGTCCACAGATACGCAGTATTTT. It yields the protein CASSYLTTQSTDTQYF.

Judged by abundance, this clonotype is large. The chain carries TRBV10-3 and TRBJ2-7; 7 bases line up with TRBD2. The V gene end was trimmed by 3 bases and the J gene end by 0 bases; junction bases not matched to a gene: 2. The CDR3 extends over 14 amino acids. The germline gives CDR1 ENHRY, CDR2 SYGVKD. In DNA, the CDR3 is TGTGCCATCAGTGAAGCGGGGATCTCCTACGAGCAGTACTTC. Its translation is CAISEAGISYEQYF.

This clonotype is labeled as large (0.1 to 1%). The chain uses TRBV12-3 or TRBV12-4 and TRBJ1-5, with unresolved D. The germline V and J ends were trimmed by 6 bases and 4 bases, with 13 bases remaining between them. The CDR3 has 14 amino acids. In nucleotides, the CDR3 is TGTGCCAGCAGCCGAGACTCCCTTAATCAGCCCCAGCATTTT. This sequence encodes CASSRDSLNQPQHF.